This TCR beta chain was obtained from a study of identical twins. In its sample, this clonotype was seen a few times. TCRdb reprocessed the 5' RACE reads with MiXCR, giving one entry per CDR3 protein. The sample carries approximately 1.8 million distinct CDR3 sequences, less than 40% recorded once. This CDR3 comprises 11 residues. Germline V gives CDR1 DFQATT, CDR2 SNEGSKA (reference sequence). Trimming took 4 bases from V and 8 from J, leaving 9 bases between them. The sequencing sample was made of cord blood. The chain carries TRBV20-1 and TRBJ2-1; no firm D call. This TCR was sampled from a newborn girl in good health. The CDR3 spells CSATPAYEQFF. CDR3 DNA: TGCAGTGCTACCCCGGCCTATGAGCAGTTCTTC.